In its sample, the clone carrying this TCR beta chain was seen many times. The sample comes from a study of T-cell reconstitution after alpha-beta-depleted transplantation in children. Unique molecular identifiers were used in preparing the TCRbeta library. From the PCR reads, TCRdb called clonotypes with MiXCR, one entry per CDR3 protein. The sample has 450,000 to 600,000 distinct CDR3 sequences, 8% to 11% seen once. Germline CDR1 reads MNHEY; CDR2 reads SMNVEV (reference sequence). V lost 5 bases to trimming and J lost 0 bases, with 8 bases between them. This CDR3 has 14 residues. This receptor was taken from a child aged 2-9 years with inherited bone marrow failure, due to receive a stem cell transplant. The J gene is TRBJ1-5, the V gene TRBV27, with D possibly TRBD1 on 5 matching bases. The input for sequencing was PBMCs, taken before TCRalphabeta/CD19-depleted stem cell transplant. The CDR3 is CASSGAGSNQPQHF. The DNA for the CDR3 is TGTGCCAGCAGTGGGGCAGGTAGCAATCAGCCCCAGCATTTT.